The clone carrying this T cell receptor beta chain was observed many times. Its antigen is unidentified. The record originates from a study of T cell repertoires in cytomegalovirus infection. Overall study context: Based on public TCR beta signatures, there were indications of CMV infection and of a matching HLA type. General study results and limits: Cumulative frequency of public TCR beta families picked out carriers of CMV plus the relevant HLA. Clonotypes of TCR beta that were HLA-C-restricted and CMV-specific dominated the ex vivo response.

TCRdb re-analysed the reads in MiXCR, keeping a single row per CDR3 protein. Of approximately 730,000 distinct CDR3 sequences in the sample, roughly 28% are singletons; the top ten hold about an eighth. Germline V CDR1 and CDR2: SGHVT, SQSDAQ. V shed 4 bases and J shed 1 base, with 19 bases lying between them. The CDR3 is made up of 17 amino acids. This chain connects TRBV7-4 to TRBJ1-2; D unresolved. The source of this sequence is a human donor in good health (CMV status not recorded). Some clones in this sample may be carry-over from other donors' samples. The source was cultured CD8+ T cells from PBMCs, collected from culture after CMV antigen stimulation. The CDR3 bases are TGTGCCAGCAGCTCCATCTTAGAGACACTAATTAACTATGGCTACACCTTC. Translation: CASSSILETLINYGYTF.